The 7 T cell receptor beta chains below were found in one sample sequenced in a study of human thymus T cells. Measured with immunoSEQ multiplex PCR; TCRdb has only the in-frame clones, and not every one. The sample includes about 60,000 clones, over 85% of them seen just once. The sequenced material came from blood. The receptors shown here come from a boy younger than two with a congenital heart defect but otherwise immunologically healthy.

The chain joins TRBV4-2 to TRBJ2-7; D unresolved. CDR3 length: 11 residues. Deletions cut 2 bases from V and 6 bases from J, with 5 bases between. Germline values: CDR1 LGHNA, CDR2 YNFKEQ. The CDR3 protein is CASSQNGEQYF. DNA for the CDR3: TGTGCCAGCAGCCAAAATGGCGAGCAGTACTTC.

V gene TRBV7-6 combines with J gene TRBJ2-5, with TRBD2 as a possible D gene (5 bases). The V end was cut by 5 bases, the J end by 4 bases, with 8 bases between. Germline CDR1 and CDR2: SGHVS and FNYEAQ. There are 12 residues in the CDR3. The CDR3: CASSHRGETQYF. For the CDR3, the DNA is TGTGCCAGCAGCCACCGGGGAGAGACCCAGTACTTC.

This chain links TRBV27 with TRBJ1-1; D remains ambiguous. CDR3 length equals 14 residues. Trimming took off 2 bases at V and 0 bases at J, with 7 bases between the two ends. Looked up from germline, CDR1 is MNHEY and CDR2 is SMNVEV (reference sequence). The CDR3 DNA sequence: TGTGCCAGCAGTTTACTACCCTTGAACACTGAAGCTTTCTTT. The encoded protein is CASSLLPLNTEAFF.

The V call is TRBV19, the J call TRBJ2-2; D gene unclear. This CDR3 comprises 14 residues. V shed 0 bases and J shed 4 bases, with 6 bases lying between them. Germline values: CDR1 LNHDA, CDR2 SQIVND (reference sequence). The CDR3 DNA sequence: TGTGCCAGTAGTATAGATCTAGGCACCGGGGAGCTGTTTTTT. It translates to CASSIDLGTGELFF.

The rearrangement uses TRBV28 and TRBJ2-2, with D possibly being TRBD1 or TRBD2 (6 bases each). This CDR3 is 14 amino acids long. In germline, CDR1 is MDHEN, CDR2 SYDVKM. Trimming left V 5 bases short and J 6 bases short, with 13 bases between. CDR3 sequence (DNA): TGTGCCAGCAGTATCCGGGGGCGCGCCGGGGAGCTGTTTTTT. As protein: CASSIRGRAGELFF.

The chain has TRBV21-1 and TRBJ1-5. TRBV21-1 is termed a pseudogene. The CDR3 is 18 residues long. The CDR3 reads CASSKMLGSRGSNQPQHF. The DNA of the CDR3 is TGTGCCAGCAGCAAAATGCTGGGGAGTCGGGGAAGCAATCAGCCCCAGCATTTT.

The chain has TRBV9 and TRBJ2-3, with D perhaps matching TRBD1 or TRBD2 (5 bases each). Germline values: CDR1 SGDLS, CDR2 YYNGEE. This CDR3 contains 14 residues. V shed 6 bases and J shed 2 bases, with 13 bases lying between them. The DNA for the CDR3 is TGTGCCAGCAACCCCTCGGGGCACACAGATACGCAGTATTTT. Translating gives CASNPSGHTDTQYF.